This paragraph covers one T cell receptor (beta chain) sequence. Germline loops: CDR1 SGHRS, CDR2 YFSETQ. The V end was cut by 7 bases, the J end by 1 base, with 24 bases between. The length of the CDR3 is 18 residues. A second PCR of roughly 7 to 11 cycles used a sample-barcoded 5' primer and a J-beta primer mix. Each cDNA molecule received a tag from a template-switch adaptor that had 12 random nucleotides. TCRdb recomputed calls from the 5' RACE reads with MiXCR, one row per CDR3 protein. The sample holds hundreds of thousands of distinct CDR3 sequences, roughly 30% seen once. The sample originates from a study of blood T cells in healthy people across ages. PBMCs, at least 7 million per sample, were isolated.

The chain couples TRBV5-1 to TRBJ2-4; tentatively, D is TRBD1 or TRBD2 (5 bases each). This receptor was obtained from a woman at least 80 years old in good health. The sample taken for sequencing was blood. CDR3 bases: TGCGCCAGCCGCGAAGCCTACCAGGGCGGCGGGGCCAAAAACATTCAGTACTTC. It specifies CASREAYQGGGAKNIQYF.